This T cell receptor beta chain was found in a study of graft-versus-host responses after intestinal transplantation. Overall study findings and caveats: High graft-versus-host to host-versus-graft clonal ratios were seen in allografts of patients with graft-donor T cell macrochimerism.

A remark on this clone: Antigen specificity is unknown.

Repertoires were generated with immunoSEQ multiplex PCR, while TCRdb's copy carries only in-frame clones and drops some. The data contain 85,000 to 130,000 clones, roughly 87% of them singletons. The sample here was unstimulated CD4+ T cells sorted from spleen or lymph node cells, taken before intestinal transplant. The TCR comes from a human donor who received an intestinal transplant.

The CDR3 nucleotides are TGTGCCTGGGCGACAGAAATCGCTTACAATGAGCAGTTCTTC. This gives the protein CAWATEIAYNEQFF. The rearrangement uses TRBV30 and TRBJ2-1; D possibly corresponds to TRBD1 (5 bases). The CDR3 contains 14 residues. V lost 5 bases, J lost 4 bases, and 15 bases lay in between. Germline V gives CDR1 GTSNPN, CDR2 SVGIG (reference sequence).